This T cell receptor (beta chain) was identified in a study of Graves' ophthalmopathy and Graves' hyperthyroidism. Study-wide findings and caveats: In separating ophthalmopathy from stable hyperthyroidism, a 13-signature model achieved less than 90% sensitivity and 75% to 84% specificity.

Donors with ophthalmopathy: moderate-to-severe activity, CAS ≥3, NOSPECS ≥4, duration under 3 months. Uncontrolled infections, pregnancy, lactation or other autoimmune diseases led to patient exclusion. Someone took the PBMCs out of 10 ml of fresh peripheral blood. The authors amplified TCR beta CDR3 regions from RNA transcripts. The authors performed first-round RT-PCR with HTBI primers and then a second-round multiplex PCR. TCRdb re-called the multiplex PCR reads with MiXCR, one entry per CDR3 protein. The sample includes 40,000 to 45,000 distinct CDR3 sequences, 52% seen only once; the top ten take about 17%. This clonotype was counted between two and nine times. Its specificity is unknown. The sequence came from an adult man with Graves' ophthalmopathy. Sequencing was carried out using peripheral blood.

CDR3 coding DNA: TGCAGTGCCGTCGACTACTGGACAGGGGAGTCACCCCTCCACTTT. It specifies CSAVDYWTGESPLHF. The chain uses TRBV20-1 and TRBJ1-6; 9 bases map to TRBD1. The CDR3 is 15 residues long. Trimming took 6 bases from V and 10 from J; bases not matched to a gene: 13. The germline V gene has CDR1 DFQATT and CDR2 SNEGSKA (reference sequence).